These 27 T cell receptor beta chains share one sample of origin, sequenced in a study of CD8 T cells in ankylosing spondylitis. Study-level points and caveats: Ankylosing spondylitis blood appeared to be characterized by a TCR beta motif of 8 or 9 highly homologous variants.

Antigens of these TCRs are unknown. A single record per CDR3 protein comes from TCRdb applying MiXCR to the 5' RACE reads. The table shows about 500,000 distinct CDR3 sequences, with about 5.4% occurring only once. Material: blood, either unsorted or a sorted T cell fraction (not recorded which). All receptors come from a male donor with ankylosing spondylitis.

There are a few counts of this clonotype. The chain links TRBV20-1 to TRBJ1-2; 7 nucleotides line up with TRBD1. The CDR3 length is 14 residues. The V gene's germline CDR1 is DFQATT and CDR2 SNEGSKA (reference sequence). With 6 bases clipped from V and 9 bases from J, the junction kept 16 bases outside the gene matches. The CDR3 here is CSALLSKQGVSYTF. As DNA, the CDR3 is TGCAGTGCCCTGCTGTCCAAGCAGGGGGTAAGCTACACCTTC.

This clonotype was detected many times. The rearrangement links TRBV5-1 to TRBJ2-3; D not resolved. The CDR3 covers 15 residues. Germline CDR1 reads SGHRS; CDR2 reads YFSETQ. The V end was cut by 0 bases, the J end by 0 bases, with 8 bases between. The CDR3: CASSLENPSTDTQYF. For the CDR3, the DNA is TGCGCCAGCAGCTTGGAAAACCCTAGCACAGATACGCAGTATTTT.

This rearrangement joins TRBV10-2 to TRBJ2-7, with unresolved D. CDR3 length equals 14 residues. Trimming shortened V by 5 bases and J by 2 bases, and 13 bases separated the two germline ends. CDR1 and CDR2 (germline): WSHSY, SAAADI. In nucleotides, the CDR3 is TGCGCCAGCAGTTATGGTGGCACTACCTACGAGCAGTACTTC. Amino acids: CASSYGGTTYEQYF.

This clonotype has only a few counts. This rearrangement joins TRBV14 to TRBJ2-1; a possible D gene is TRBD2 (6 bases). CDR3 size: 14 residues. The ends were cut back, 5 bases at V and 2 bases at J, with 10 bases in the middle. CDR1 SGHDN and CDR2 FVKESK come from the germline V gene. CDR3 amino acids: CASSASSAYNEQFF. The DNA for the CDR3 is TGTGCCAGCAGCGCGTCTAGCGCCTACAATGAGCAGTTCTTC.

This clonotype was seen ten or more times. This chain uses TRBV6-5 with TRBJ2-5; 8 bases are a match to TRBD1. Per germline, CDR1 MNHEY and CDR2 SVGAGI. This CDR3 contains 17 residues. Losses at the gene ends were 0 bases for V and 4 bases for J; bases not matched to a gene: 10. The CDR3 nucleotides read TGTGCCAGCAGTTACTCCCAAGGACAGGGAATTCGAGAGACCCAGTACTTC. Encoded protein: CASSYSQGQGIRETQYF.

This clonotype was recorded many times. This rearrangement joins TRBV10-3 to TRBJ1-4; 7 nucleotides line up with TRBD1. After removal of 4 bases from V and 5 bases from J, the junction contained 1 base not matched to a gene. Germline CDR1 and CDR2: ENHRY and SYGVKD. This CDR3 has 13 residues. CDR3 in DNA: TGTGCCATCAGTGCAGGGGGAAATGAAAAACTGTTTTTT. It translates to CAISAGGNEKLFF.

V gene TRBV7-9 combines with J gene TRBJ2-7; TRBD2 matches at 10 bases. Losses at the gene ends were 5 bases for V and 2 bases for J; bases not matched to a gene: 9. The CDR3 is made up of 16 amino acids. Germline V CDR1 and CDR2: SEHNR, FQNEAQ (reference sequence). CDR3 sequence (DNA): TGTGCCAGCAGCCCCGCCTGGACTAGCGGTGCCTACGAGCAGTACTTC. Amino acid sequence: CASSPAWTSGAYEQYF.

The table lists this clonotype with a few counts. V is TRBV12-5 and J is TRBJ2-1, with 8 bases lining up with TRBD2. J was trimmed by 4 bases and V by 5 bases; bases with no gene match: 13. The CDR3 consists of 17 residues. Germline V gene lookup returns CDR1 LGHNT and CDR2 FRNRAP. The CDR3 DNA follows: TGTGCTAGTGGTCCCCCCTCAGCGGGGGCGACGTACAATGAGCAGTTCTTC. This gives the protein CASGPPSAGATYNEQFF.

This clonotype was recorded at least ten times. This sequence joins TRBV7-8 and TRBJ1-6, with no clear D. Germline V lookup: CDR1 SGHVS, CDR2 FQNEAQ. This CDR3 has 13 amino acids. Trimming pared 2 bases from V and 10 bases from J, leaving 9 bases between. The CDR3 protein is CASSLSSESPLHF. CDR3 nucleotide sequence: TGTGCCAGCAGCTTATCCTCGGAATCACCCCTCCACTTT.

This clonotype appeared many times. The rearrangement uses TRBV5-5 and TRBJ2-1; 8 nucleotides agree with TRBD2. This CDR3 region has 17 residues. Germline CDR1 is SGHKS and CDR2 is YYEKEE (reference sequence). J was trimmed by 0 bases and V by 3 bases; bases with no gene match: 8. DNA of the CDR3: TGTGCCAGCAGCTCGTCCCTCGGGGGGGGCTCCTACAATGAGCAGTTCTTC. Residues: CASSSSLGGGSYNEQFF.

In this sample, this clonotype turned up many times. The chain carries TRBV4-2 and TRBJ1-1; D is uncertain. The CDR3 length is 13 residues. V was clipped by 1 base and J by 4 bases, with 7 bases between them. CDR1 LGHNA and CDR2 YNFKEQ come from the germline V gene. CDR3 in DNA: TGTGCCAGCAGCCAAGGGCAGACCACTGAAGCTTTCTTT. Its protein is CASSQGQTTEAFF.

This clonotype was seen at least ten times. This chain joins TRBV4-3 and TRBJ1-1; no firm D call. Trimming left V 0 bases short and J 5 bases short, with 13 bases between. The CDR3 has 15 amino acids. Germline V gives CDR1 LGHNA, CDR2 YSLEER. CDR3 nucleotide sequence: TGCGCCAGCAGCCAAGAGTTTCGACCAGATACTGAAGCTTTCTTT. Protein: CASSQEFRPDTEAFF.

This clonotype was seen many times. CDR3 sequence reads: CASSVATARGANVLTF. CDR3 DNA sequence: TGTGCCAGCAGCGTAGCTACGGCGCGTGGGGCCAACGTCCTGACTTTC. This chain links TRBV9 with TRBJ2-6, with no clear D. The CDR3 is 16 amino acids. The V gene lost 0 bases and the J gene lost 3 bases, with 10 bases spanning the gap. Germline-derived CDR1 and CDR2 are SGDLS and YYNGEE.

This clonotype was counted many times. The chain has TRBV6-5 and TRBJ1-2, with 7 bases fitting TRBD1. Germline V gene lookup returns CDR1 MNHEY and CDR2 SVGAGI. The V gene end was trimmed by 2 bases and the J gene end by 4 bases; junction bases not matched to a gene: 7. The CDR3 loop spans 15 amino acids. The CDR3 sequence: CASSYTEGALYGYTF. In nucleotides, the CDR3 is TGTGCCAGCAGTTACACTGAGGGGGCTCTCTATGGCTACACCTTC.

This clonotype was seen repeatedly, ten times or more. The CDR3 DNA reads as TGTGCCAGCAGTTTAAGGCCGGACAGTCTGCTGTATGGCTACACCTTC. Its translation: CASSLRPDSLLYGYTF. This chain connects TRBV28 to TRBJ1-2, with D possibly matching TRBD1 (6 bases). Germline CDR1 reads MDHEN; CDR2 reads SYDVKM. There are 16 residues in the CDR3. V was trimmed by 2 bases and J by 5 bases, leaving 18 bases between them.

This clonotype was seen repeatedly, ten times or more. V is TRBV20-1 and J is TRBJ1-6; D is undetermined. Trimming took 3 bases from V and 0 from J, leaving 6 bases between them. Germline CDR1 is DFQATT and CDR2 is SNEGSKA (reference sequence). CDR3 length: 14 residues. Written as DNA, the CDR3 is TGCAGTGCTAGTGTGAGCTCCTATAATTCACCCCTCCACTTT. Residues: CSASVSSYNSPLHF.

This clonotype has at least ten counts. CDR3 loop: CASSPIRLAGNEQFF. In DNA, the CDR3 is TGTGCCAGCAGTCCCATCCGCCTAGCCGGCAATGAGCAGTTCTTC. The rearrangement joins TRBV12-3 or TRBV12-4 to TRBJ2-1, with D perhaps matching TRBD2 (5 bases). Trimming cost V 5 bases and J 6 bases, with 17 bases left between them. This CDR3 is 15 amino acids long.

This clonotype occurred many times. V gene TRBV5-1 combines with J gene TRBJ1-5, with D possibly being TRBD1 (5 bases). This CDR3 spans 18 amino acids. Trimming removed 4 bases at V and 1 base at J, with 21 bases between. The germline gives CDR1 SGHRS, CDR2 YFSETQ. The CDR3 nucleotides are TGCGCCAGCAGCCCTAACCCTCCGGACGGGGGAAGCAATCAGCCCCAGCATTTT. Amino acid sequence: CASSPNPPDGGSNQPQHF.

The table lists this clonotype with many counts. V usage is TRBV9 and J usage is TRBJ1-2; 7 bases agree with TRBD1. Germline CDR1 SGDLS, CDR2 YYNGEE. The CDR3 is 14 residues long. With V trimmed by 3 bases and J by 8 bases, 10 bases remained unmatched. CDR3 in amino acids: CASSAGGTVLGYTF. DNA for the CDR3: TGTGCCAGCAGCGCGGGGGGGACAGTTCTCGGCTACACCTTC.

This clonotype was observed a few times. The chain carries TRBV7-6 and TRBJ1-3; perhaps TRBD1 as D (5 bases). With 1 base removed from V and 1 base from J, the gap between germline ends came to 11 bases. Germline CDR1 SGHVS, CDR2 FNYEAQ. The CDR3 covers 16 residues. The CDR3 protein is CASSLDPRESGNTIYF. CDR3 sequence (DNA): TGTGCCAGCAGCTTAGACCCCAGGGAATCTGGAAACACCATATATTTT.

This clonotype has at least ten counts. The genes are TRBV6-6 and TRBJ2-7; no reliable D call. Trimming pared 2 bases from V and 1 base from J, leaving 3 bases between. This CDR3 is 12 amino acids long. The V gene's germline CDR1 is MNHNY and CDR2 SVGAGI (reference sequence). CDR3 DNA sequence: TGTGCCAGCAGTTACGTTTCCTACGAGCAGTACTTC. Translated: CASSYVSYEQYF.

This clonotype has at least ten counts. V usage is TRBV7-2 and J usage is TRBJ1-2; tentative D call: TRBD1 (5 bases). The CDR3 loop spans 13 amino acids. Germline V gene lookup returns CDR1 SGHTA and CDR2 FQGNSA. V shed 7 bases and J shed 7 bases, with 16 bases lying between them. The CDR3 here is CASTGAGEGGYTF. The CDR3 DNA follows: TGTGCCAGCACCGGAGCGGGGGAGGGTGGCTACACCTTC.

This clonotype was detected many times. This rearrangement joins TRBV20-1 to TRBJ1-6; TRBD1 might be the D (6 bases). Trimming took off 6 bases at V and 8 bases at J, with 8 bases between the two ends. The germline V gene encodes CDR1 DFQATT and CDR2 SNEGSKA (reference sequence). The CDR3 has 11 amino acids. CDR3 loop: CSANRDSPLHF. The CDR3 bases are TGCAGTGCCAACAGGGATTCACCCCTCCACTTT.

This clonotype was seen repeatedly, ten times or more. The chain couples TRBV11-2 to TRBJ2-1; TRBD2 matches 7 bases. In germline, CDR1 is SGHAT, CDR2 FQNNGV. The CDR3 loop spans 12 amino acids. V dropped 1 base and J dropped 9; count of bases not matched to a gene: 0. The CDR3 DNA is TGTGCCAGCAGCTTAGCGGGAGGTGAGCAGTTCTTC. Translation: CASSLAGGEQFF.

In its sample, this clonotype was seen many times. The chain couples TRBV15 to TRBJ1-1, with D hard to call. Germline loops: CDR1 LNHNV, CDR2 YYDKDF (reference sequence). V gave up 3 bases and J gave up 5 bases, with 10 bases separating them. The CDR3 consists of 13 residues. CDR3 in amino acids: CATSRERGTEAFF. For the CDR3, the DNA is TGTGCCACCAGCAGGGAACGAGGAACTGAAGCTTTCTTT.

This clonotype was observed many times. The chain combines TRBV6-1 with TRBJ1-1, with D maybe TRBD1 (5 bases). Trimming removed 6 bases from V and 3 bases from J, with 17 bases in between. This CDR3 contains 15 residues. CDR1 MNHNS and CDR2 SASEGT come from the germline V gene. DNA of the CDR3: TGTGCCAGCAGCCGAAAAGGGGTAGGGTACACTGAAGCTTTCTTT. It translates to CASSRKGVGYTEAFF.

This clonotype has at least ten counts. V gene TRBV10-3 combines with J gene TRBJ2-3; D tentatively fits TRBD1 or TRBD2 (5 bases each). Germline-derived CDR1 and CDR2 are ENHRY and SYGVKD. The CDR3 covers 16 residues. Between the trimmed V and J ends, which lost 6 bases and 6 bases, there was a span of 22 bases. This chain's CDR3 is CAIRPQGSGSGDTQYF. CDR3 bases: TGTGCCATCAGGCCCCAGGGATCGGGCAGCGGTGATACGCAGTATTTT.